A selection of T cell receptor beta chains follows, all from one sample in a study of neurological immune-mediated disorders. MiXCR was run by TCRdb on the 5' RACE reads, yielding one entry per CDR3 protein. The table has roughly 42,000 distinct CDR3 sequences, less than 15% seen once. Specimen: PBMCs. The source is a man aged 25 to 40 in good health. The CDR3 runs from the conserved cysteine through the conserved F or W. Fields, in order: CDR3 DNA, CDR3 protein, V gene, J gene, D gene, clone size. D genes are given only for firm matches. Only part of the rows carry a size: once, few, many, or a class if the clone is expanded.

cdr3_nt: TGTGCCATCAGTGAGGGGGACACCTTAACCTACGAGCAGTACTTC
cdr3_aa: CAISEGDTLTYEQYF
v_call: TRBV10-3
j_call: TRBJ2-7
d_call: NA
clone_size: many

cdr3_nt: TGTGCCACCAGTGACTCCCGGGGTAGCCGCGATGAGCAGTTCTTC
cdr3_aa: CATSDSRGSRDEQFF
v_call: TRBV24-1
j_call: TRBJ2-1
d_call: NA
clone_size: many

cdr3_nt: TGTGCCAGCAGACCCGGGATCCTCGAGGGTACCGGGGAGCTGTTTTTT
cdr3_aa: CASRPGILEGTGELFF
v_call: TRBV14
j_call: TRBJ2-2
d_call: NA
clone_size: few

cdr3_nt: TGTGCCTGGACCCGGACAGGGGTAGATACGCAGTATTTT
cdr3_aa: CAWTRTGVDTQYF
v_call: TRBV30
j_call: TRBJ2-3
d_call: TRBD1
clone_size: many

cdr3_nt: TGCAGTGCCATCGGACAGGCCTGGGGTGGGACTGAAGCTTTCTTT
cdr3_aa: CSAIGQAWGGTEAFF
v_call: TRBV20-1
j_call: TRBJ1-1
d_call: TRBD1
clone_size: many

cdr3_nt: TGCGCCAGCAGCACGAGGGGACACTTTGATTGGGTCACTGAAGCTTTCTTT
cdr3_aa: CASSTRGHFDWVTEAFF
v_call: TRBV5-1
j_call: TRBJ1-1
d_call: NA
clone_size: many

cdr3_nt: TGTGCCAGCAGTCTCACGGGACAGGTTAATAATTCACCCCTCCACTTT
cdr3_aa: CASSLTGQVNNSPLHF
v_call: TRBV12-3/TRBV12-4
j_call: TRBJ1-6
d_call: TRBD1
clone_size: many

cdr3_nt: TGCAGCGTGGGTACAGGGTCGACTGAAGCTTTCTTT
cdr3_aa: CSVGTGSTEAFF
v_call: TRBV29-1
j_call: TRBJ1-1
d_call: NA
clone_size: many

cdr3_nt: TGCGCCAGCAGGACGGATAGCTCCTATAATTCACCCCTCCACTTT
cdr3_aa: CASRTDSSYNSPLHF
v_call: TRBV10-2
j_call: TRBJ1-6
d_call: NA
clone_size: many

cdr3_nt: TGTGCCAGCAGTTTAGTTCCAGGGACGGGCGAGCAGTACTTC
cdr3_aa: CASSLVPGTGEQYF
v_call: TRBV28
j_call: TRBJ2-7
d_call: NA
clone_size: many

cdr3_nt: TGCGCCAGCAGCGAAACAGAACGGACTGAAGCTTTCTTT
cdr3_aa: CASSETERTEAFF
v_call: TRBV5-1
j_call: TRBJ1-1
d_call: NA
clone_size: many

cdr3_nt: TGCAGCGTTGACAGGGCACGCACAGATACGCAGTATTTT
cdr3_aa: CSVDRARTDTQYF
v_call: TRBV29-1
j_call: TRBJ2-3
d_call: NA
clone_size: NA

cdr3_nt: TGTACCGGCAGTTCCCAACGGGCACAAGAGACCCAGTACTTC
cdr3_aa: CTGSSQRAQETQYF
v_call: TRBV28
j_call: TRBJ2-5
d_call: NA
clone_size: NA

cdr3_nt: TGCGCCAGCAGCTGGGACAGTGTCGGGGAGCTGTTTTTT
cdr3_aa: CASSWDSVGELFF
v_call: TRBV5-1
j_call: TRBJ2-2
d_call: TRBD1
clone_size: NA

cdr3_nt: TGTGCCAGCAGCGCCGGGACAGCCCAAGAGACCCAGTACTTC
cdr3_aa: CASSAGTAQETQYF
v_call: TRBV9
j_call: TRBJ2-5
d_call: TRBD1
clone_size: many

cdr3_nt: TGTGCCAGCAGCTCGGCCACTAGCGGGGGTAATGAGCAGTTCTTC
cdr3_aa: CASSSATSGGNEQFF
v_call: TRBV11-2
j_call: TRBJ2-1
d_call: TRBD2
clone_size: many

cdr3_nt: TGCAGTGCCAGAGATCTGCGCTCCTACAATGAGCAGATCTTC
cdr3_aa: CSARDLRSYNEQIF
v_call: TRBV20-1
j_call: TRBJ2-1
d_call: NA
clone_size: NA

cdr3_nt: TGCGCCAGCAGCTTGGCGGTCGGGACAGGGGTGTTGGCCTCCTACAATGAGCAGTTCTTC
cdr3_aa: CASSLAVGTGVLASYNEQFF
v_call: TRBV5-1
j_call: TRBJ2-1
d_call: TRBD1
clone_size: many

cdr3_nt: TGTGCCAGCACCCCCGGGGATACGCAGTATTTT
cdr3_aa: CASTPGDTQYF
v_call: TRBV7-2
j_call: TRBJ2-3
d_call: NA
clone_size: many

cdr3_nt: TGTGCCAGCACCTTAGGCCAGGGGGTCGCAGATACGCAGTATTTT
cdr3_aa: CASTLGQGVADTQYF
v_call: TRBV12-3/TRBV12-4
j_call: TRBJ2-3
d_call: TRBD1
clone_size: many

cdr3_nt: TGCAGTGCTAGAGATCCCCAGGGAGCGGATCAGCCCCAGCATTTT
cdr3_aa: CSARDPQGADQPQHF
v_call: TRBV20-1
j_call: TRBJ1-5
d_call: NA
clone_size: many

cdr3_nt: TGTGCCAGCAGTCCCCAGGACAGGGGTAGCACAGATACGCAGTATTTT
cdr3_aa: CASSPQDRGSTDTQYF
v_call: TRBV28
j_call: TRBJ2-3
d_call: TRBD1
clone_size: many

cdr3_nt: TGCGCCAGCACCCCGGGGCAGGGCGCGAACACTGAAGCTTTCTTT
cdr3_aa: CASTPGQGANTEAFF
v_call: TRBV5-1
j_call: TRBJ1-1
d_call: NA
clone_size: many

cdr3_nt: TGTGCCAGCAGAGGGGGAACAAAGGAAAAACTGTTTTTT
cdr3_aa: CASRGGTKEKLFF
v_call: TRBV7-9
j_call: TRBJ1-4
d_call: NA
clone_size: many

cdr3_nt: TGTGCCACCAGTGATTGGACTAGCGGGAGCACCGGGGAGATGTTTTTT
cdr3_aa: CATSDWTSGSTGEMFF
v_call: TRBV24-1
j_call: TRBJ2-2
d_call: TRBD2
clone_size: NA

cdr3_nt: TGTGCCAGCAGTTTAGGGACGACAGATACGCAGTATTTT
cdr3_aa: CASSLGTTDTQYF
v_call: TRBV12-3/TRBV12-4
j_call: TRBJ2-3
d_call: NA
clone_size: many

cdr3_nt: TGTGCCAGCAGCTTGGACAGGGGGCCCTCACAGTACAATGAGCAGTTCTTC
cdr3_aa: CASSLDRGPSQYNEQFF
v_call: TRBV7-8
j_call: TRBJ2-1
d_call: TRBD1
clone_size: few

cdr3_nt: TGTGCCAGTAGTATAGATGACGGGTACGAGCAGTACTTC
cdr3_aa: CASSIDDGYEQYF
v_call: TRBV19
j_call: TRBJ2-7
d_call: NA
clone_size: many

cdr3_nt: TGTGCCAGCAGCTTAGAAGGGGGACAGGGCAAAAACATTCAGTACTTC
cdr3_aa: CASSLEGGQGKNIQYF
v_call: TRBV7-6
j_call: TRBJ2-4
d_call: TRBD1
clone_size: NA

cdr3_nt: TGCAGTGCTAGAGCTCCACGTGAGCAGTTCTTC
cdr3_aa: CSARAPREQFF
v_call: TRBV20-1
j_call: TRBJ2-1
d_call: NA
clone_size: many

cdr3_nt: TGTGCCAGCAGCCCGGACTCTGGAAACACCATATATTTT
cdr3_aa: CASSPDSGNTIYF
v_call: TRBV7-3
j_call: TRBJ1-3
d_call: NA
clone_size: many

cdr3_nt: TGTGCCAGCAGCCATGTGACTATAGCCACCGGGGAGCTGTTTTTT
cdr3_aa: CASSHVTIATGELFF
v_call: TRBV16
j_call: TRBJ2-2
d_call: NA
clone_size: NA